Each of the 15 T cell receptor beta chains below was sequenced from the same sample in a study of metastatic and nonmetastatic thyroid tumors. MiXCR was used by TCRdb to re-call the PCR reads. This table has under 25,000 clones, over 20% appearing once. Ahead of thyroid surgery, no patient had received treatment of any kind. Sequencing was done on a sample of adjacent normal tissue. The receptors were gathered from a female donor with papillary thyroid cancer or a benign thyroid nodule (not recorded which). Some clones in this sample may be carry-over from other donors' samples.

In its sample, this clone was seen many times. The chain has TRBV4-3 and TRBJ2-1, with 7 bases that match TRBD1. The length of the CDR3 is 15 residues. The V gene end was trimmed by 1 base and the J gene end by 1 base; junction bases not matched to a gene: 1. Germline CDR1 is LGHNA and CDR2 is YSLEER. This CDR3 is CASSQGQGSYNEQFF. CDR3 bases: TGCGCCAGCAGCCAAGGACAGGGTTCCTACAATGAGCAGTTCTTC.

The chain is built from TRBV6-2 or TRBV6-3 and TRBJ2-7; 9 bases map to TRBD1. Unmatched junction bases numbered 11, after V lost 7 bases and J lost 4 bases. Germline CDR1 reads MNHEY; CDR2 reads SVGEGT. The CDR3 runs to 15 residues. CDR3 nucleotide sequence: TGTGCCAGCAAGCCCATGGGGACAGGGTCTTACGAGCAGTACTTC. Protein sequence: CASKPMGTGSYEQYF.

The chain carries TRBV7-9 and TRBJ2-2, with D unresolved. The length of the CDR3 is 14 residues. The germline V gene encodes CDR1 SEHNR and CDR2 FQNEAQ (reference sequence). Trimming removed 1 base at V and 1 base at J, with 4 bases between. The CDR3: CASSLGQNTGELFF. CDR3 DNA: TGTGCCAGCAGCTTAGGACAGAACACCGGGGAGCTGTTTTTT.

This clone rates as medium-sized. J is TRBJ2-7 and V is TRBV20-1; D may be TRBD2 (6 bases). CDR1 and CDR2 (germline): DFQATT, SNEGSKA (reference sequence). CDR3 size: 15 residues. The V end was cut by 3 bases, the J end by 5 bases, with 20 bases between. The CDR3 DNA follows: TGCAGTGCTAGTCGCAAGCGGGTGAGGATCGACGAGCAGTACTTC. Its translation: CSASRKRVRIDEQYF.

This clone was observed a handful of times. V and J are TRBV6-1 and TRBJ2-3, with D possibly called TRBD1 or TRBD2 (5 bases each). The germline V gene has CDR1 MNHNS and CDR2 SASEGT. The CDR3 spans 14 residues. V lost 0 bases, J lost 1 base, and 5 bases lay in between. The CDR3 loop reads CASSEAGGTDTQYF. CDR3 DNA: TGTGCCAGCAGTGAAGCGGGGGGCACAGATACGCAGTATTTT.

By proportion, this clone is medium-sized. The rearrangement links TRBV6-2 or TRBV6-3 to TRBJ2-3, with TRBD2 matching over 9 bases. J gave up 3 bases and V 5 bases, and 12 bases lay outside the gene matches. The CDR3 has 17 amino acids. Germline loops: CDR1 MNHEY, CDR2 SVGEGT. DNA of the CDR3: TGTGCCAGCAGTCCCCTCTTGGCGCGGGAGGGTACAGATACGCAGTATTTT. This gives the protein CASSPLLAREGTDTQYF.

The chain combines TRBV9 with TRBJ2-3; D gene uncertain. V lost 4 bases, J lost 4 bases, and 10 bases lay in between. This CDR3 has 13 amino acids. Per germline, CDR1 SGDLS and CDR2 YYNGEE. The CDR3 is CASSTIASDTQYF. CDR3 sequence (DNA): TGTGCCAGCAGCACCATTGCCTCAGATACGCAGTATTTT.

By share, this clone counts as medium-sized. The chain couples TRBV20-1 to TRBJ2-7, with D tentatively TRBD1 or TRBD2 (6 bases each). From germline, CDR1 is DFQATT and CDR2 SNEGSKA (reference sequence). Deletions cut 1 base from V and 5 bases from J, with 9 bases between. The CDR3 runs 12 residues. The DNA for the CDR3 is TGCAGTGCTAGAGTCGGGGGCAACGAGCAGTACTTC. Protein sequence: CSARVGGNEQYF.

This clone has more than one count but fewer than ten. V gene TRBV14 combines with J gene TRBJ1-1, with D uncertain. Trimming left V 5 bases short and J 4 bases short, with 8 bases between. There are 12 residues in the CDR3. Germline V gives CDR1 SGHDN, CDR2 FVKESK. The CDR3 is CASSELCTEAFF. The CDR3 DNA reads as TGTGCCAGCAGCGAGTTATGCACTGAAGCTTTCTTT.

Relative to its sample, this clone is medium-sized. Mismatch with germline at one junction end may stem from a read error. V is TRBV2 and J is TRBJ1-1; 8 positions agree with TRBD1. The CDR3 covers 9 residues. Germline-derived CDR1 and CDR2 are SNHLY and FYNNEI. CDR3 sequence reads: CASTDRVVF. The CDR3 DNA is TGTGCCAGTACGGACAGGGTGGTCTTT.

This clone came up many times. The chain's CDR3 is CASSQASRGEGEKLFF. For the CDR3, the DNA is TGCGCCAGCAGCCAAGCTAGTCGAGGGGAGGGGGAAAAACTGTTTTTT. V usage is TRBV4-1 and J usage is TRBJ1-4, with TRBD1 as a possible D gene (5 bases). Trimming left V 1 base short and J 8 bases short, with 17 bases between. The length of the CDR3 is 16 residues. Germline CDR1 and CDR2: MGHRA and YSYEKL.

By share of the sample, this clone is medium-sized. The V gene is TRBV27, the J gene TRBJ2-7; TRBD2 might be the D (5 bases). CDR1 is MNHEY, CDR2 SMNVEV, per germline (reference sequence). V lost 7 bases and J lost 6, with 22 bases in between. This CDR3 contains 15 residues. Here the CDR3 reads CASKKGFGVFREQYF. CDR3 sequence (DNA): TGTGCCAGCAAAAAGGGTTTCGGGGTGTTCCGCGAGCAGTACTTC.

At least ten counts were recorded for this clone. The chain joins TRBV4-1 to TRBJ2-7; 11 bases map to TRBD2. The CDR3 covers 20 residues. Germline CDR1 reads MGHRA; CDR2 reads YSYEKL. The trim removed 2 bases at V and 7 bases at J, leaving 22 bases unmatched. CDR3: CASSQSPLFSSGRSVFEQYF. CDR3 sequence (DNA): TGCGCCAGCAGCCAAAGCCCATTATTCTCTAGCGGGAGGTCCGTCTTTGAGCAGTACTTC.

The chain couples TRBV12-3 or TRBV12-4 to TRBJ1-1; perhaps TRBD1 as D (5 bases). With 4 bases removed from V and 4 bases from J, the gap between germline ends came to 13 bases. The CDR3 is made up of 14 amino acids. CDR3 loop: CASSSPGSSTEAFF. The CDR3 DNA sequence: TGTGCCAGCAGTTCCCCAGGGTCTAGCACTGAAGCTTTCTTT.

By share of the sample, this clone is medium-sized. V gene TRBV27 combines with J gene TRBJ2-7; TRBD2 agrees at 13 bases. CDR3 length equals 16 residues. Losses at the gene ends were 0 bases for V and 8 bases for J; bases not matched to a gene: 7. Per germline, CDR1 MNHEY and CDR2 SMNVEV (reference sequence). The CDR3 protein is CASSLSGTSGALKQYF. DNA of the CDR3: TGTGCCAGCAGTTTATCGGGGACTAGCGGGGCACTTAAGCAGTACTTC.